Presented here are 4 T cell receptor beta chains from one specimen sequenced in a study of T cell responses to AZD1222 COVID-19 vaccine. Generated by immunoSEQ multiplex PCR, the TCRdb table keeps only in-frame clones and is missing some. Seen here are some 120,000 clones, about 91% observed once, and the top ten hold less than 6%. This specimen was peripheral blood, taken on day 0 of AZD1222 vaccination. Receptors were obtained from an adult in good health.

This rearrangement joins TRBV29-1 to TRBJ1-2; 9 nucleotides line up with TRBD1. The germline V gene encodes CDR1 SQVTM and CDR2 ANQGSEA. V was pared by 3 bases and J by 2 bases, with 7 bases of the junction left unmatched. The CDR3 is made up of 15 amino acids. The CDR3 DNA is TGCAGCGTTGATCAGGGACAGGGATCCAACTATGGCTACACCTTC. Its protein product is CSVDQGQGSNYGYTF.

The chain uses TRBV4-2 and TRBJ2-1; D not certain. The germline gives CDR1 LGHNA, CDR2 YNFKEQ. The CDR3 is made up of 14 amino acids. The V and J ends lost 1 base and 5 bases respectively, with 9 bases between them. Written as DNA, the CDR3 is TGTGCCAGCAGCCAAGTGCGAGAAAACAATGAGCAGTTCTTC. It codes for CASSQVRENNEQFF.

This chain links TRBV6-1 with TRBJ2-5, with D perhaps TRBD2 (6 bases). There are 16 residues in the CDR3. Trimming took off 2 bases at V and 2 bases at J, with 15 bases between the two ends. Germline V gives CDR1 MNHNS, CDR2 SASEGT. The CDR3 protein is CASSESLDGGQETQYF. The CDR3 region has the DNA TGTGCCAGCAGTGAATCGCTGGATGGGGGGCAAGAGACCCAGTACTTC.

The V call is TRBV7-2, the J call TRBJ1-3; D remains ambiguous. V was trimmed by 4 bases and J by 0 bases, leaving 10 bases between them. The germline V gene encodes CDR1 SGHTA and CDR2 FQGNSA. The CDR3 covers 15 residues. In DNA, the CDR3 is TGTGCCAGCAGCTCTGCCAGTTTCTCTGGAAACACCATATATTTT. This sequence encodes CASSSASFSGNTIYF.